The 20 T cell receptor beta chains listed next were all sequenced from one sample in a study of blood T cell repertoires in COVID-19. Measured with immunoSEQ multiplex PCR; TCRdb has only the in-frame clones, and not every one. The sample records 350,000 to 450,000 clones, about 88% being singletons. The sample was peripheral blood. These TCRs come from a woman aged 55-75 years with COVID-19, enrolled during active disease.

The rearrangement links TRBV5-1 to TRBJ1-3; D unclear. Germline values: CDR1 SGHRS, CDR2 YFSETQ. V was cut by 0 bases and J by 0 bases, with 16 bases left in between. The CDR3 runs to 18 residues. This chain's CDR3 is CASSLDGLVPNSGNTIYF. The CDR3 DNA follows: TGCGCCAGCAGCTTGGATGGTCTAGTCCCCAACTCTGGAAACACCATATATTTT.

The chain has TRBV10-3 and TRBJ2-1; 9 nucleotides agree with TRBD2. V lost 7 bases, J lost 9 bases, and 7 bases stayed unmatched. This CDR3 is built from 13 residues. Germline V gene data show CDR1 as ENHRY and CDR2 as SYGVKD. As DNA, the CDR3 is TGTGCCATCACACGCGGGGGGGCCGGTGAGCAGTTCTTC. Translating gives CAITRGGAGEQFF.

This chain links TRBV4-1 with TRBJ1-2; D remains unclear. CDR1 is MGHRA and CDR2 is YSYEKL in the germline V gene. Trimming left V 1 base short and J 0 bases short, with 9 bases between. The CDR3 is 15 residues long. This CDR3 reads CASSQGGGANYGYTF. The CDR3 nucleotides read TGCGCCAGCAGCCAAGGAGGTGGAGCTAACTATGGCTACACCTTC.

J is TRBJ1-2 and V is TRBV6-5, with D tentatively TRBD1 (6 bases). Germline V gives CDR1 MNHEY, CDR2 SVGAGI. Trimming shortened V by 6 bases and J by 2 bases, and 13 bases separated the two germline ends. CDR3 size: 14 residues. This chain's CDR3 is CASSMGDTNYGYTF. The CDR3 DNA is TGTGCCAGCAGCATGGGGGACACAAACTATGGCTACACCTTC.

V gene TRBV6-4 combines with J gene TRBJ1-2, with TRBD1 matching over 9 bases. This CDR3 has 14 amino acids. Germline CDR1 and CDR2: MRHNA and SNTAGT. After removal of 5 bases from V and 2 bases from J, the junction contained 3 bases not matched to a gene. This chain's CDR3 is CASSPGQGNYGYTF. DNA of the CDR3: TGTGCCAGCAGTCCGGGACAGGGAAACTATGGCTACACCTTC.

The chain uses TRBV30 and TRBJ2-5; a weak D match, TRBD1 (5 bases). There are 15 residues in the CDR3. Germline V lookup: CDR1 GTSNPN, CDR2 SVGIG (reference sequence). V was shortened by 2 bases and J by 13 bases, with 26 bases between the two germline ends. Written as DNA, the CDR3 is TGTGCCTGGAGTCCAGGACATCCCGGTCAAAGGAATGCGTACTTC. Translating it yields CAWSPGHPGQRNAYF. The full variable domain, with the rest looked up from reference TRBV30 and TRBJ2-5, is SQTIHQWPATLVQPVGSPLSLECTVEGTSNPNLYWYRQAAGRGLQLLFYSVGIGQISSEVPQNLSASRPQDRQFILSSKKLLLSDSGFYLCAWSPGHPGQRNAYFGPGTRLLVL.

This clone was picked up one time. In nucleotides, the CDR3 is TGTGCCTGGAGTGCCCTCCCGGGTTCGCCCCAGTACTTC. Translated: CAWSALPGSPQYF. This chain links TRBV30 with TRBJ2-5; D ambiguous. Germline assignment: CDR1 GTSNPN and CDR2 SVGIG (reference sequence). CDR3 length equals 13 residues. Trimming cost V 1 base and J 9 bases, with 15 bases left between them.

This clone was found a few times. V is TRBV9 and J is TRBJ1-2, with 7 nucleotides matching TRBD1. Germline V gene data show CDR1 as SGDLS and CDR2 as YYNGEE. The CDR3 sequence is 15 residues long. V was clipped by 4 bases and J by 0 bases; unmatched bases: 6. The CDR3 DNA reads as TGTGCCAGCAGCCCCCGGGACAGTTCTAACTATGGCTACACCTTC. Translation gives CASSPRDSSNYGYTF.

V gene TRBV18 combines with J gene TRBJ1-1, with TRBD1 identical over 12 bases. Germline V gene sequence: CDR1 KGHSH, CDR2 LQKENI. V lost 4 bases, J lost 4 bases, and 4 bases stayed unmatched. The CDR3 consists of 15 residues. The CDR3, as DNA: TGTGCCAGCTCACACGGGACAGGGGGCTTCACTGAAGCTTTCTTT. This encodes CASSHGTGGFTEAFF.

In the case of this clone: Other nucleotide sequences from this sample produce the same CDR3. CDR3 residues: CASSLAGDTEAFF. DNA for the CDR3: TGTGCCAGCAGCTTAGCAGGGGATACTGAAGCTTTCTTT. The J gene is TRBJ1-1, the V gene TRBV7-9, with D maybe TRBD1 (5 bases). The CDR3 runs to 13 residues. Germline V gene data show CDR1 as SEHNR and CDR2 as FQNEAQ (reference sequence). Trimming pared 0 bases from V and 5 bases from J, leaving 7 bases between.

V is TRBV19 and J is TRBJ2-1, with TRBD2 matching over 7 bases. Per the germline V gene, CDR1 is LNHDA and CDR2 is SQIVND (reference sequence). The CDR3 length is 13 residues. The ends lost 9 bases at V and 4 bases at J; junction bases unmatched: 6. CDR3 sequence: CASAPSGYNEQFF. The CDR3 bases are TGTGCCAGCGCACCTAGCGGATACAATGAGCAGTTCTTC. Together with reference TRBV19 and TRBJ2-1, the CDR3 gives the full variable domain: DGGITQSPKYLFRKEGQNVTLSCEQNLNHDAMYWYRQDPGQGLRLIYYSQIVNDFQKGDIAEGYSVSREKKESFPLTVTSAQKNPTAFYLCASAPSGYNEQFFGPGTRLTVL.

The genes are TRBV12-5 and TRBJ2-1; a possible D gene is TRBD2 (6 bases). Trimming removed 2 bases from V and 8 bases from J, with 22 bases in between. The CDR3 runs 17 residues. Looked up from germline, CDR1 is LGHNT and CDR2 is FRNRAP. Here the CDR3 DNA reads TGTGCTAGTGGTTTGCGGGCGTGGGGGGTGGAGGGCTATGAGCAGTTCTTC. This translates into CASGLRAWGVEGYEQFF.

CDR3 in DNA: TGTGCCAGCAGATCCGGGACTGGGGCATTGGGAGGAAACACCATATATTTT. Translated: CASRSGTGALGGNTIYF. The chain uses TRBV3-1 (or the pseudogene TRBV3-2) and TRBJ1-3; a possible D gene is TRBD1 (5 bases). There are 17 residues in the CDR3. Germline lookup yields CDR1 LGHDT and CDR2 YNNKEL (reference sequence). Trimming pared 6 bases from V and 4 bases from J, leaving 22 bases between.

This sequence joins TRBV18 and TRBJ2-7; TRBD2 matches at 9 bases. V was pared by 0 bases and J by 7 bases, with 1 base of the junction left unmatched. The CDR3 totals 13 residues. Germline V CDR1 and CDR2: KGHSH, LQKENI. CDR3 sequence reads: CASSPPLAGEQYF. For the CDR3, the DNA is TGTGCCAGCTCACCACCTCTAGCGGGGGAGCAGTACTTC.

The CDR3 DNA reads TGTGCCAGCAGTGAAGAAGGAACTAGCGTCCCCCTCGAGCAGTTCTTC. This encodes CASSEEGTSVPLEQFF. V gene TRBV2 combines with J gene TRBJ2-1; 7 nucleotides line up with TRBD2. Losses at the gene ends were 1 base for V and 10 bases for J; bases not matched to a gene: 13. CDR1 and CDR2 from the germline V gene are SNHLY and FYNNEI. The CDR3 has 16 residues. Full variable domain (missing parts from reference TRBV2 and TRBJ2-1): EPEVTQTPSHQVTQMGQEVILRCVPISNHLYFYWYRQILGQKVEFLVSFYNNEISEKSEIFDDQFSVERPDGSNFTLKIRSTKLEDSAMYFCASSEEGTSVPLEQFFGPGTRLTVL.

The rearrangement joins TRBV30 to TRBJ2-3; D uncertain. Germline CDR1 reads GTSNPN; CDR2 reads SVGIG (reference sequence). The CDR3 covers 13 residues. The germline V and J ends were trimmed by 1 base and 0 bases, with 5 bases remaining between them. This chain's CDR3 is CAWSDISTDTQYF. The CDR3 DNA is TGTGCCTGGAGTGACATCAGCACAGATACGCAGTATTTT.

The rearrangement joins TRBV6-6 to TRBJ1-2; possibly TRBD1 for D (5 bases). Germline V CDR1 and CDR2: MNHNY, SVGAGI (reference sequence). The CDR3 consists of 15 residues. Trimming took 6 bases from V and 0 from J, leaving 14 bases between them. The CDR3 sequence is CASRTQGTPNYGYTF. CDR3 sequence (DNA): TGTGCCAGCAGGACCCAGGGAACCCCTAACTATGGCTACACCTTC.

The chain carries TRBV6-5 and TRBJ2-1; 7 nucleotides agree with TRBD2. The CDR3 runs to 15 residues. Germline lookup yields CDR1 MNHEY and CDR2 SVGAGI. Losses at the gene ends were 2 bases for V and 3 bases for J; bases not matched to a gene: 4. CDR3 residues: CASSYREASYNEQFF. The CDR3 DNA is TGTGCCAGCAGTTACCGGGAGGCCAGCTACAATGAGCAGTTCTTC.

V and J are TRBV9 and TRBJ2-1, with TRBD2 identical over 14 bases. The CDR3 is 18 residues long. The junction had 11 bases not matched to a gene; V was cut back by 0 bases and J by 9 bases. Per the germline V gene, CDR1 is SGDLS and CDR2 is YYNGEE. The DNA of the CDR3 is TGTGCCAGCAGCGTAGCTACTGGTGGACTAGCGGGGGGAGGTGAGCAGTTCTTC. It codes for CASSVATGGLAGGGEQFF.

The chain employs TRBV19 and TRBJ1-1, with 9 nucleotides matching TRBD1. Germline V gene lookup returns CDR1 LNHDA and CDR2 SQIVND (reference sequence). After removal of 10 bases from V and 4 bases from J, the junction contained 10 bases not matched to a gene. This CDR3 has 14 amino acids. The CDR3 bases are TGTGCCACCAGCTTACAGGGGGCGGGCACTGAAGCTTTCTTT. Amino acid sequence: CATSLQGAGTEAFF.